The sample holds a few counts of the clone carrying this T cell receptor (beta chain). The antigen is unknown. The data are from a study of regulatory T cells in long-lasting Graves disease. Study-level results: Less diverse TCR repertoires were seen in persistent Graves' patients than in newly diagnosed ones.

As to time point: persistent/refractory GD, antithyroid drugs over 5 years with positive TRAb. Making the TCR library involved RNA that had been extracted from PBMCs. Combining iRepertoire HTBI primers with Arm-PCR of CDR3 regions, the authors built TCR beta libraries. TCRdb reprocessed the multiplex PCR reads with MiXCR, giving one entry per CDR3 protein. This sample carries about 470,000 distinct CDR3 sequences, 20% to 25% of them seen once, and the ten largest clones take more than 6%. The sequencing here drew on peripheral blood mononuclear cells (PBMCs), taken when the disease was refractory, from a patient treated with antithyroid drugs. This TCR derives from a female donor with Graves disease.

This CDR3 is CASSLGQGARDAEAFF. Here the CDR3 DNA reads TGTGCCAGCAGTTTAGGACAGGGGGCTCGGGACGCTGAAGCTTTCTTT. The gene calls are TRBV28 and TRBJ1-1; 11 bases map to TRBD1. V was pared by 2 bases and J by 6 bases, with 8 bases of the junction left unmatched. Germline assignment: CDR1 MDHEN and CDR2 SYDVKM. CDR3 length: 16 amino acids.